Following are 14 T cell receptor beta chains from one sample sequenced in a study of T-cell memory formation after mild COVID-19. TCRdb independently ran MiXCR on the 5' RACE reads; one entry per CDR3 protein. The data show around 370,000 distinct CDR3 sequences, under 25% seen once. The sequenced sample consisted of PBMCs or a T cell subset sorted from them (not recorded which). The source is an adult woman who had mild COVID-19 (a few samples of this study predate the infection). Cell type and time point are not known.

The rearrangement uses TRBV7-9 and TRBJ2-2; no definite D call. The V gene lost 4 bases and the J gene lost 5 bases, with 5 bases spanning the gap. Germline CDR1 reads SEHNR; CDR2 reads FQNEAQ (reference sequence). This CDR3 region has 12 residues. CDR3 loop: CASSSATGELFF. In DNA, the CDR3 is TGTGCCAGCAGCTCTGCGACCGGGGAGCTGTTTTTT.

This chain uses TRBV12-3 or TRBV12-4 with TRBJ2-3; D remains ambiguous. This CDR3 is 17 amino acids long. V was shortened by 0 bases and J by 2 bases, with 15 bases between the two germline ends. The CDR3 DNA reads as TGTGCCAGCAGTTTAGCCCCGTGGCTACACAACACAGATACGCAGTATTTT. This codes for CASSLAPWLHNTDTQYF.

This clonotype showed up many times. The chain employs TRBV3-1 and TRBJ1-2, with D hard to call. The V gene lost 2 bases and the J gene lost 3 bases, with 4 bases spanning the gap. From germline, CDR1 is LGHDT and CDR2 YNNKEL (reference sequence). This CDR3 has 12 amino acids. CDR3 in DNA: TGTGCCAGCAGCCAATCCTACTATGGCTACACCTTC. This codes for CASSQSYYGYTF.

A few counts support this clonotype. V usage is TRBV29-1 and J usage is TRBJ1-1; 8 bases are a match to TRBD1. This CDR3 comprises 14 residues. In germline, CDR1 is SQVTM, CDR2 ANQGSEA. Unmatched junction bases numbered 8, after V lost 7 bases and J lost 1 base. CDR3 protein: CSAAKGTGNTEAFF. CDR3 coding DNA: TGCAGCGCAGCTAAGGGGACAGGGAACACTGAAGCTTTCTTT. Full variable domain (remainder filled in from reference TRBV29-1 and TRBJ1-1): SAVISQKPSRDICQRGTSLTIQCQVDSQVTMMFWYRQQPGQSLTLIATANQGSEATYESGFVIDKFPISRPNLTFSTLTVSNMSPEDSSIYLCSAAKGTGNTEAFFGQGTRLTVV.

This clonotype showed up just a few times. The chain recombines TRBV6-2 or TRBV6-3 with TRBJ2-7, with TRBD2 matching 10 bases. CDR3 length equals 13 residues. Germline assignment: CDR1 MNHEY and CDR2 SVGEGT. J lost 3 bases, V lost 6 bases, and 2 bases had no gene match. The CDR3 sequence is CASSSGRVYEQYF. The CDR3 DNA sequence: TGTGCCAGCAGCAGCGGGAGGGTCTACGAGCAGTACTTC.

This clonotype was counted only a few times. The rearrangement links TRBV30 to TRBJ1-2; D possibly corresponds to TRBD1 (5 bases). Trimming cost V 3 bases and J 1 base, with 6 bases left between them. The CDR3 contains 12 residues. The V gene's germline CDR1 is GTSNPN and CDR2 SVGIG (reference sequence). For the CDR3, the DNA is TGTGCCTGGAGGGGACTTAACTATGGCTACACCTTC. It codes for CAWRGLNYGYTF.

This clonotype was picked up many times. The gene calls are TRBV9 and TRBJ2-1; TRBD2 agrees at 13 bases. The CDR3 extends over 16 amino acids. The germline CDR1 and CDR2 sequences are SGDLS and YYNGEE. Unmatched junction bases numbered 10, after V lost 4 bases and J lost 9 bases. The CDR3 protein is CASSPRTSGSNGEQFF. CDR3 coding DNA: TGTGCCAGCAGCCCCCGGACTAGCGGGAGTAACGGTGAGCAGTTCTTC.

Ten or more counts support this clonotype. The chain combines TRBV27 with TRBJ1-1; D possibly corresponds to TRBD1 (6 bases). Between the trimmed V and J ends, which lost 6 bases and 3 bases, there was a span of 14 bases. The CDR3 has 14 residues. Germline-derived CDR1 and CDR2 are MNHEY and SMNVEV (reference sequence). CDR3 DNA: TGTGCCAGCAGCCTACAGGGATCGGACACTGAAGCTTTCTTT. It is translated as CASSLQGSDTEAFF.

DNA of the CDR3: TGTGCCAGCAGCTTAAGGGGGAGGAGTGAGCAGTACTTC. It is translated as CASSLRGRSEQYF. The V gene is TRBV7-2, the J gene TRBJ2-7; possibly TRBD1 or TRBD2 for D (6 bases each). Per the germline V gene, CDR1 is SGHTA and CDR2 is FQGNSA. The CDR3 extends over 13 amino acids. V gave up 2 bases and J gave up 7 bases, with 12 bases separating them.

Only a few counts were recorded for this clonotype. This sequence joins TRBV15 and TRBJ2-1, with D unclear. V lost 4 bases, J lost 2 bases, and 3 bases lay in between. This CDR3 has 12 residues. Germline assignment: CDR1 LNHNV and CDR2 YYDKDF (reference sequence). This CDR3 reads CATSIPYNEQFF. In nucleotides, the CDR3 is TGTGCCACCAGCATTCCCTACAATGAGCAGTTCTTC.

This clonotype was detected only a few times. The chain links TRBV6-6 to TRBJ1-1, with a tentative D call TRBD1 (6 bases). Germline CDR1 is MNHNY and CDR2 is SVGAGI (reference sequence). Trimming pared 6 bases from V and 1 base from J, leaving 12 bases between. This CDR3 has 14 residues. In DNA form, the CDR3 reads TGTGCCAGCAGCTACCTGGGACAGAACACTGAAGCTTTCTTT. Protein sequence: CASSYLGQNTEAFF.

The chain recombines TRBV24-1 with TRBJ2-3; D may be TRBD1 (5 bases). Germline values: CDR1 KGHDR, CDR2 SFDVKD. V was shortened by 4 bases and J by 6 bases, with 10 bases between the two germline ends. CDR3 size: 13 residues. The CDR3 DNA follows: TGTGCCACCAGTGACCAGGGTTTGGATACGCAGTATTTT. Translated: CATSDQGLDTQYF.

The gene calls are TRBV9 and TRBJ2-6; no firm D call. V lost 6 bases to trimming and J lost 4 bases, with 8 bases between them. Germline lookup yields CDR1 SGDLS and CDR2 YYNGEE. The CDR3 totals 13 residues. CDR3 residues: CASTPPGANVLTF. DNA for the CDR3: TGTGCCAGCACCCCCCCCGGGGCCAACGTCCTGACTTTC.

The table lists this clonotype with a few counts. This rearrangement joins TRBV9 to TRBJ1-5, with D uncertain. Germline assignment: CDR1 SGDLS and CDR2 YYNGEE. V was clipped by 4 bases and J by 4 bases, with 6 bases between them. The length of the CDR3 is 12 residues. CDR3 DNA sequence: TGTGCCAGCAGCTCCCAGAATCAGCCCCAGCATTTT. Translation: CASSSQNQPQHF. Full variable domain (remainder filled in from reference TRBV9 and TRBJ1-5): DSGVTQTPKHLITATGQRVTLRCSPRSGDLSVYWYQQSLDQGLQFLIQYYNGEERAKGNILERFSAQQFPDLHSELNLSSLELGDSALYFCASSSQNQPQHFGDGTRLSIL.